The 5 T cell receptor beta chains below come from one sample, sequenced in a study of OX40 agonist ivuxolimab in advanced cancers. Measured with immunoSEQ multiplex PCR; TCRdb has only the in-frame clones, and not every one. The sample has about 63,000 clones, about four fifths seen once; the top ten hold around 1%. Source: CD4+ or CD8+ T cells sorted from blood, taken in a trial of the OX40 agonist ivuxolimab. The receptors come from an adult with an advanced solid tumor such as melanoma, head and neck, liver or kidney cancer.

The chain recombines TRBV10-3 with TRBJ2-5, with 9 bases aligning to TRBD1. V was pared by 7 bases and J by 5 bases, with 11 bases of the junction left unmatched. Germline V gene data show CDR1 as ENHRY and CDR2 as SYGVKD. The CDR3 has 15 amino acids. The CDR3 nucleotides are TGTGCCATCACCGACCGGGACAGGGCCAGGGAGACCCAGTACTTC. It codes for CAITDRDRARETQYF.

The chain employs TRBV7-8 and TRBJ1-2; TRBD1 might be the D (5 bases). The CDR3 runs to 16 residues. Trimming shortened V by 1 base and J by 4 bases, and 16 bases separated the two germline ends. Germline V gene sequence: CDR1 SGHVS, CDR2 FQNEAQ. In nucleotides, the CDR3 is TGTGCCAGCAGCTTAGGCGCAGGGAGGGTTGGCTATGGCTACACCTTC. Residues: CASSLGAGRVGYGYTF.

V is TRBV6-1 and J is TRBJ1-4, with 8 bases lining up with TRBD1. The V gene end was trimmed by 10 bases and the J gene end by 7 bases; junction bases not matched to a gene: 8. Per germline, CDR1 MNHNS and CDR2 SASEGT. CDR3 length equals 13 residues. The CDR3 spells CATGGQVGEKLFF. Here the CDR3 DNA reads TGTGCCACGGGGGGACAGGTTGGTGAAAAACTGTTTTTT.

In this sample, this clone turned up a few times. The V gene is TRBV18, the J gene TRBJ1-5; 7 nucleotides line up with TRBD1. This CDR3 has 14 residues. Germline V gives CDR1 KGHSH, CDR2 LQKENI. V shed 4 bases, J shed 8 bases, and the junction held 8 bases outside the gene matches. CDR3 in amino acids: CASSRDSQSEPQHF. CDR3 bases: TGTGCCAGCTCACGGGACAGCCAATCTGAGCCCCAGCATTTT.

The genes are TRBV30 and TRBJ2-4; 10 nucleotides agree with TRBD2. The CDR3 is made up of 15 amino acids. After removal of 2 bases from V and 9 bases from J, the junction contained 10 bases not matched to a gene. CDR1 is GTSNPN, CDR2 SVGIG, per germline (reference sequence). The CDR3 region is CAWSKGAGGFSIQYF. DNA for the CDR3: TGTGCCTGGAGTAAGGGAGCGGGGGGGTTTAGCATTCAGTACTTC.